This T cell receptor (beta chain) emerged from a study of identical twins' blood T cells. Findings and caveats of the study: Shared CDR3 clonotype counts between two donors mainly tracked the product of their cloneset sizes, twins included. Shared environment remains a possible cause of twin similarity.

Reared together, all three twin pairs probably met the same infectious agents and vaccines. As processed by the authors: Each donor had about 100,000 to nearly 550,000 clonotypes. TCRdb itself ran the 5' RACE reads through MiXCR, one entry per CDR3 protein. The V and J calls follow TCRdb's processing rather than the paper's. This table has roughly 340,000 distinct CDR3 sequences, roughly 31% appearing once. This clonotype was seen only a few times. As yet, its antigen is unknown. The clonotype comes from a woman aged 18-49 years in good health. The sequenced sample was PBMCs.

CDR3 nucleotides: TGCAGTGCTAGCTCGGCAGGTGTCCTAGACAATGAGCAGTTCTTC. Translating gives CSASSAGVLDNEQFF. The V call is TRBV20-1, the J call TRBJ2-1; D gene unclear. V gave up 3 bases and J gave up 5 bases, with 17 bases separating them. CDR1 DFQATT and CDR2 SNEGSKA come from the germline V gene (reference sequence). This CDR3 is built from 15 residues.